This T cell receptor beta chain is drawn from a study of PD-L1 blockade in urothelial cancer. Across the whole study: Reported median T cell count for blood samples was 130,000 to 150,000.

Described time point: pretreatment peripheral blood. All patients handed over anywhere from 1 to 8 samples, pretreatment and on-treatment. The data were produced by immunoSEQ multiplex PCR, yet TCRdb's version contains in-frame clones alone and is incomplete. This sample has under 80,000 clones, with roughly four fifths found just once. CDR1 and CDR2 from the germline V gene are MNHEY and SMNVEV (reference sequence). The CDR3 runs to 15 residues. J gave up 6 bases and V 5 bases, and 9 bases lay outside the gene matches. This sequence was found in a man in his 70s with urothelial cancer. Sequences were derived from PBMCs, sampled around atezolizumab (anti-PD-L1) treatment. The gene calls are TRBV27 and TRBJ1-2; 10 bases match TRBD1. The CDR3 loop reads CASSHTRQGAHGYTF. The DNA for the CDR3 is TGTGCCAGCAGTCACACCCGACAGGGGGCGCATGGCTACACCTTC.